A single sample is the source of the 3 T cell receptor beta chains below, sequenced in a study of cytomegalovirus exposure and HLA in healthy donors. Primers: 60 Vbeta forward and 13 Jbeta reverse. Assay: immunoSEQ multiplex PCR; the TCRdb copy retains only in-frame clones and omits some. Among approximately 30,000 clones listed, roughly 44% were seen once. The sequenced sample consisted of PBMCs. These TCRs come from a woman aged 50 to 65 in good health and CMV-seronegative.

This clone has just a few counts. V and J are TRBV30 and TRBJ1-1; D not resolved. Trimming shortened V by 4 bases and J by 1 base, and 13 bases separated the two germline ends. The CDR3 covers 14 residues. Germline V gives CDR1 GTSNPN, CDR2 SVGIG (reference sequence). The CDR3 nucleotides are TGTGCCTGGACCCGCAGGCCAGCGAACACTGAAGCTTTCTTT. It codes for CAWTRRPANTEAFF. The entire variable domain, with the rest obtained from reference TRBV30 and TRBJ1-1, is as follows: SQTIHQWPATLVQPVGSPLSLECTVEGTSNPNLYWYRQAAGRGLQLLFYSVGIGQISSEVPQNLSASRPQDRQFILSSKKLLLSDSGFYLCAWTRRPANTEAFFGQGTRLTVV.

The chain combines TRBV5-1 with TRBJ2-7, with TRBD2 matching 9 bases. Germline CDR1 is SGHRS and CDR2 is YFSETQ. V lost 4 bases to trimming and J lost 3 bases; unmatched junction nucleotides: 14. This CDR3 region has 17 residues. The CDR3 reads CASSKASLTSGVYEQYF. For the CDR3, the DNA is TGCGCCAGCAGCAAAGCCTCCCTGACTAGCGGAGTCTACGAGCAGTACTTC.

The table lists this clone with a few counts. The chain couples TRBV5-1 to TRBJ2-1; D gene ambiguous. The germline V and J ends were trimmed by 0 bases and 0 bases, with 7 bases remaining between them. This CDR3 comprises 15 residues. Germline V gene lookup returns CDR1 SGHRS and CDR2 YFSETQ. Here the CDR3 reads CASSLAFFSYNEQFF. The CDR3 bases are TGCGCCAGCAGCTTGGCCTTCTTCTCCTACAATGAGCAGTTCTTC.